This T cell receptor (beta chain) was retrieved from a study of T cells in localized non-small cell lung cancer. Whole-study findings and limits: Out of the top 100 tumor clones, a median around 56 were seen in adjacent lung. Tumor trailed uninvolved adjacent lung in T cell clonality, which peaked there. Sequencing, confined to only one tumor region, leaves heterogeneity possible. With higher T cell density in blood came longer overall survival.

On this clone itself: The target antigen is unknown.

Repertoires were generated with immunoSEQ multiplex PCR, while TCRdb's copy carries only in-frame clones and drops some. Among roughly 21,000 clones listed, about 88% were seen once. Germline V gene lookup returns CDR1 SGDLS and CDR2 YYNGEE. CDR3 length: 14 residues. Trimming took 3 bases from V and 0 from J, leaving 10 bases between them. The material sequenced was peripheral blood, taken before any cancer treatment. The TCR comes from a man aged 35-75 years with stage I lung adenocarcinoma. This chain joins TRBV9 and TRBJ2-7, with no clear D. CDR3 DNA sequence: TGTGCCAGCAGCGCCGGACGGACCTCCTACGAGCAGTACTTC. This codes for CASSAGRTSYEQYF. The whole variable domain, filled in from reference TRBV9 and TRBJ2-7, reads DSGVTQTPKHLITATGQRVTLRCSPRSGDLSVYWYQQSLDQGLQFLIQYYNGEERAKGNILERFSAQQFPDLHSELNLSSLELGDSALYFCASSAGRTSYEQYFGPGTRLTVT.